The 11 T cell receptor beta chains listed next were all sequenced from one sample in a study of blood T cell repertoires in COVID-19 (dated by TCRdb to 2020 to 2022). The library was made by the immunoSEQ multiplex PCR assay. TCRdb's version of the immuneACCESS table is confined to in-frame rearrangements and falls short of the full clone set. An unresolved V gene accounts for under half of the shortfall where checked; the remainder is of unknown origin. For this sample the table gives under 250,000 clones, of which around 80% were detected only once. The ten largest clones represent more than 5% of the sample. The sample taken for sequencing was peripheral blood. The receptor set was obtained from a human donor in a cohort sampled during active COVID-19.

This chain's CDR3 is CASSTGKMGVQETQYF. In nucleotides, the CDR3 is TGTGCCAGCAGTACCGGGAAGATGGGTGTACAAGAGACCCAGTACTTC. This chain joins TRBV28 and TRBJ2-5, with D possibly matching TRBD2 (5 bases). This CDR3 comprises 16 residues. V was clipped by 5 bases and J by 2 bases, with 18 bases between them. CDR1 is MDHEN and CDR2 is SYDVKM in the germline V gene.

The V call is TRBV3-1 (or the pseudogene TRBV3-2), the J call TRBJ1-5, with unresolved D. From germline, CDR1 is LGHDT and CDR2 YNNKEL (reference sequence). The CDR3 spans 14 residues. V lost 2 bases, J lost 1 base, and 6 bases lay in between. The CDR3 sequence is CASSQRGSNQPQHF. The DNA of the CDR3 is TGTGCCAGCAGCCAAAGAGGGAGCAATCAGCCCCAGCATTTT.

V is TRBV28 and J is TRBJ2-1; D possibly corresponds to TRBD2 (6 bases). The CDR3 covers 12 residues. Germline-derived CDR1 and CDR2 are MDHEN and SYDVKM. V lost 5 bases and J 15 bases, leaving 17 bases between the germline ends. The DNA for the CDR3 is TGTGCCAGCAGTCCCCCCGGAGCGCGGGGGTTCTTC. This sequence encodes CASSPPGARGFF.

The chain employs TRBV5-5 and TRBJ2-3; D unresolved. Looked up from germline, CDR1 is SGHKS and CDR2 is YYEKEE (reference sequence). The CDR3 has 14 residues. Deletions cut 3 bases from V and 5 bases from J, with 13 bases between. In DNA form, the CDR3 reads TGTGCCAGCAGCTCTCCCTCTATTTTAGATACGCAGTATTTT. Its translation is CASSSPSILDTQYF.

In regard to this clone: This CDR3 is also generated by other DNA sequences in the sample. CDR3 protein: CASSHLAGANNEQFF. In nucleotides, the CDR3 is TGTGCCAGCAGCCACCTAGCGGGAGCCAACAATGAGCAGTTCTTC. V usage is TRBV11-3 and J usage is TRBJ2-1; 10 nucleotides align to TRBD2. Per the germline V gene, CDR1 is SGHNT and CDR2 is YENEEA. V lost 5 bases to trimming and J lost 5 bases; unmatched junction nucleotides: 6. The CDR3 sequence is 15 residues long. Full variable domain (remainder filled in from reference TRBV11-3 and TRBJ2-1): EAGVVQSPRYKIIEKKQPVAFWCNPISGHNTLYWYLQNLGQGPELLIRYENEEAVDDSQLPKDRFSAERLKGVDSTLKIQPAELGDSAVYLCASSHLAGANNEQFFGPGTRLTVL.

The V gene is TRBV19, the J gene TRBJ2-1; 8 bases fit TRBD1. Trimming at V came to 5 bases and at J to 8 bases, leaving 5 bases not matched to a gene. The length of the CDR3 is 13 residues. Germline V lookup: CDR1 LNHDA, CDR2 SQIVND (reference sequence). The CDR3 is CASSGQGRDEQFF. As DNA, the CDR3 is TGTGCCAGTAGTGGACAGGGTAGGGATGAGCAGTTCTTC.

The chain has TRBV11-1 and TRBJ2-1, with D perhaps matching TRBD2 (5 bases). Germline V CDR1 and CDR2: SGHAT, FQDESV (reference sequence). V dropped 2 bases and J dropped 9 bases, with 11 bases sitting between them. The CDR3 totals 13 residues. In DNA form, the CDR3 reads TGTGCCAGCAGCTTACTGAGACGGGGTGAGCAGTTCTTC. Amino acids: CASSLLRRGEQFF.

This clone has a single count. This chain links TRBV14 with TRBJ2-3, with 9 bases fitting TRBD2. The trim removed 1 base at V and 7 bases at J, leaving 18 bases unmatched. The CDR3 totals 19 residues. From germline, CDR1 is SGHDN and CDR2 FVKESK. This CDR3 reads CASSQGETFTSGFVHTQYF. CDR3 in DNA: TGTGCCAGCAGCCAAGGGGAAACATTTACTAGCGGGTTCGTCCATACGCAGTATTTT. Filled out from reference TRBV14 and TRBJ2-3, the complete variable domain reads EAGVTQFPSHSVIEKGQTVTLRCDPISGHDNLYWYRRVMGKEIKFLLHFVKESKQDESGMPNNRFLAERTGGTYSTLKVQPAELEDSGVYFCASSQGETFTSGFVHTQYFGPGTRLTVL.

The CDR3 sequence is CASRAGLARETQYF. DNA of the CDR3: TGTGCCAGCAGAGCGGGACTGGCTAGAGAGACCCAGTACTTC. The rearrangement joins TRBV7-9 to TRBJ2-5; 7 positions match TRBD2. The V and J ends lost 6 bases and 4 bases, in that order; junction bases with no gene match: 8. Germline CDR1 is SEHNR and CDR2 is FQNEAQ (reference sequence). The CDR3 sequence is 14 residues long.

The CDR3 region is CSARREEQYF. The CDR3 DNA sequence: TGCAGTGCTAGAAGGGAGGAGCAGTACTTC. This rearrangement joins TRBV20-1 to TRBJ2-7, with TRBD2 as a possible D gene (5 bases). The CDR3 has 10 residues. V was trimmed by 2 bases and J by 7 bases, leaving 6 bases between them. Germline CDR1 reads DFQATT; CDR2 reads SNEGSKA (reference sequence).

The chain combines TRBV4-2 with TRBJ2-1, with D perhaps matching TRBD2 (6 bases). Germline CDR1 LGHNA, CDR2 YNFKEQ. This CDR3 has 14 amino acids. The V gene lost 7 bases and the J gene lost 4 bases, with 14 bases spanning the gap. The DNA for the CDR3 is TGTGCCAGCACCTCGGTTAGCGGATACAATGAGCAGTTCTTC. It encodes CASTSVSGYNEQFF.